This TCR beta chain is drawn from a study of vaccination effects on CD4 cells after COVID-19. Study-wide results and caveats: There was marked clonal contraction among infection- and vaccine-induced clones late after vaccination. Few convalescent patients, and no early post-infection timepoints, were available to the study.

Sequencing used immunoSEQ multiplex PCR; TCRdb keeps in-frame clones, though not all of them. The sample shows about 41,000 clones, roughly 70% of them seen only once. Before any sequencing was done, the ViraFEST assay used viral peptide pools to expand antigen-specific CD4+ T cells. Subsequent to a culture period of 10 to 11 days, CD4+ T cells were isolated. Among the vaccine recipients, none had a prior SARS-CoV-2 infection, and nucleocapsid antibodies were negative. On this clone: As yet, its antigen is unknown.

This CDR3 spans 16 amino acids. Trimming removed 9 bases from V and 5 bases from J, with 25 bases in between. Germline lookup yields CDR1 LNHDA and CDR2 SQIVND (reference sequence). The specimen was CD4+ T cells from PBMCs cultured with HCoV-OC43 spike peptides, collected before COVID-19 vaccination. The subset denotes: HCoV-OC43 spike overlapping peptide pool stimulation. The V call is TRBV19, the J call TRBJ1-2; D is possibly TRBD1 (6 bases). This TCR was recovered from a human donor who received a COVID-19 vaccine. CDR3 region: CARHNRDPPPHYGYTF. The CDR3, as DNA: TGTGCCAGGCACAACAGGGACCCCCCCCCTCATTATGGCTACACCTTC.